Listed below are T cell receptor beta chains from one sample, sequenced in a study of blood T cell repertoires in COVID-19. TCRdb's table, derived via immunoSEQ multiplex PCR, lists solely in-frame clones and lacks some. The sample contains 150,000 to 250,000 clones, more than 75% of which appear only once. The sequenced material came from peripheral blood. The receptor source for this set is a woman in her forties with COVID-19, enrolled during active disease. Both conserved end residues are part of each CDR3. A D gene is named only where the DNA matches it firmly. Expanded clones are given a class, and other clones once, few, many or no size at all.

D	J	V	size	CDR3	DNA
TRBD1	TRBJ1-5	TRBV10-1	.	CAKMDRGGQPQHF	TGCGCCAAGATGGACAGGGGAGGTCAGCCCCAGCATTTT
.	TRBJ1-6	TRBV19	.	CASSIDLLTRNSPLHF	TGTGCCAGTAGTATAGATCTACTAACGAGGAATTCACCCCTCCACTTT
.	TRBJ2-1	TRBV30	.	CAWSLLSSYNEQFF	TGTGCCTGGAGTCTCCTTTCGTCCTACAATGAGCAGTTCTTC
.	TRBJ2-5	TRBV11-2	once	CASSSTGGQETQYF	TGTGCCAGCAGCTCTACTGGGGGGCAAGAGACCCAGTACTTC
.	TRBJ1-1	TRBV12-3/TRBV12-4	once	CASSLGAAEAFF	TGTGCCAGCAGTCTAGGGGCAGCTGAAGCTTTCTTT
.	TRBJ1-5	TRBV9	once	CASSLDSQDQPQHF	TGTGCCAGCAGCCTGGACAGCCAGGATCAGCCCCAGCATTTT
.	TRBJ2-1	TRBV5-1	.	CASSSTSGGYNEQFF	TGCGCCAGCAGCTCTACTAGTGGGGGGTACAATGAGCAGTTCTTC
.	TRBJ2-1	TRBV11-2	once	CASSLGLRNEQFF	TGTGCCAGCAGCTTGGGACTTCGTAATGAGCAGTTCTTC
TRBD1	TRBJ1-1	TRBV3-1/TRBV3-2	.	CASSPRSGTGEIAFF	TGTGCCAGCAGCCCTAGGTCCGGGACAGGGGAAATAGCTTTCTTT
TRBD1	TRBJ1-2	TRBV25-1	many	CASSRGTDGYTF	TGTGCCAGCAGCCGTGGGACAGATGGCTACACCTTC
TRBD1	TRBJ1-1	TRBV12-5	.	CASGPQTGAGEAFF	TGTGCTAGTGGTCCGCAGACAGGGGCTGGTGAAGCTTTCTTT
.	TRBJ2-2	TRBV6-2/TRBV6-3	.	CASSRGTGELFF	TGTGCCAGCAGTCGGGGGACCGGGGAGCTGTTTTTT
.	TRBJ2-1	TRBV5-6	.	CASSFGAASSYNEQFF	TGTGCCAGCAGCTTCGGAGCGGCAAGCTCCTACAATGAGCAGTTCTTC
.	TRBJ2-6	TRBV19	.	CASRETGANVLTF	TGTGCCAGCCGGGAGACTGGGGCCAACGTCCTGACTTTC
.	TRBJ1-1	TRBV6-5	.	CASSYSGADTEAFF	TGTGCCAGCAGTTACTCTGGGGCGGACACTGAAGCTTTCTTT
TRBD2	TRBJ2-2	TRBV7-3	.	CASSASGGSNTGELFF	TGTGCCAGCAGCGCCTCGGGAGGATCCAACACCGGGGAGCTGTTTTTT
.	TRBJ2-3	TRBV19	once	CASSIVPGYTDTQYF	TGTGCCAGTAGTATAGTCCCAGGGTATACAGATACGCAGTATTTT
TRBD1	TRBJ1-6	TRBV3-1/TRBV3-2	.	CASSRGGGGNSPLHF	TGTGCCAGCAGCCGCGGAGGGGGCGGTAATTCACCCCTCCACTTT
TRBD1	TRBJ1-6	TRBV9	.	CASSPRTGINSPLHF	TGTGCCAGCAGCCCGAGGACAGGTATTAATTCACCCCTCCACTTT
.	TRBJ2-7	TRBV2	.	CASSGPDSSYEQYF	TGTGCCAGCAGTGGACCCGACAGTTCCTACGAGCAGTACTTC
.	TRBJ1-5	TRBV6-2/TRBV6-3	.	CASSYFEVFQPQHF	TGTGCCAGCAGTTATTTTGAGGTTTTTCAGCCCCAGCATTTT
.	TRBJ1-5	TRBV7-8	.	CASSFARLQPQHF	TGTGCCAGCAGCTTCGCTAGGCTTCAGCCCCAGCATTTT
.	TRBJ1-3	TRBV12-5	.	CASGLPNRDPSGNTIYF	TGTGCTAGTGGTTTGCCCAACAGGGACCCCTCTGGAAACACCATATATTTT
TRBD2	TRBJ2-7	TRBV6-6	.	CASGREEIYEQYF	TGTGCCAGCGGGCGGGAGGAAATCTACGAGCAGTACTTC
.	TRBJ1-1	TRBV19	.	CASSINLQATEAFF	TGTGCCAGTAGTATTAACCTCCAGGCAACTGAAGCTTTCTTT
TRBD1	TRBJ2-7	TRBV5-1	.	CVQDRASYEQYF	TGCGTTCAGGACAGGGCGTCCTACGAGCAGTACTTC
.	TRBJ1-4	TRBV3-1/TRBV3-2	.	CASSQSKEGKLFF	TGTGCCAGCAGCCAAAGTAAGGAGGGAAAACTGTTTTTT
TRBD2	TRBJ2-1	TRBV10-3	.	CAISDGGRVEQFF	TGTGCCATCAGTGACGGCGGGAGGGTTGAGCAGTTCTTC
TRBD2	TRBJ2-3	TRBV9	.	CASSVRTSGRASTDTQYF	TGTGCCAGCAGCGTTCGGACTAGCGGGAGGGCCTCTACAGATACGCAGTATTTT
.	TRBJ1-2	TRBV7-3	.	CASSLGGRDYTF	TGTGCCAGCAGCTTAGGGGGCAGAGACTACACCTTC
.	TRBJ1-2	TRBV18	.	CASSPRQEAAGYTF	TGTGCCAGCTCACCACGACAGGAGGCCGCTGGCTACACCTTC
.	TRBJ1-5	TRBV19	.	CASSPRGGGNQPQHF	TGTGCCAGTAGTCCGAGGGGGGGCGGCAATCAGCCCCAGCATTTT
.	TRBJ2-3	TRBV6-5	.	CASSYSVSDTDTQYF	TGTGCCAGCAGTTACTCGGTTAGCGATACAGATACGCAGTATTTT
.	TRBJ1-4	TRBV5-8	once	CASSPRKGAGEKLFF	TGTGCCAGCAGCCCCAGGAAAGGGGCTGGCGAAAAACTGTTTTTT
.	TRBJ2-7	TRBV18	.	CASSPLWVETSYEQYF	TGTGCCAGCTCACCACTTTGGGTCGAGACTTCCTACGAGCAGTACTTC
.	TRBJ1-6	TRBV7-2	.	CASSSRVNSPLHF	TGTGCCAGCAGCTCCAGGGTTAATTCACCCCTCCACTTT
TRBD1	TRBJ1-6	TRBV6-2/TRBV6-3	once	CASSYGAGGASSHNSPLHF	TGTGCCAGCAGTTACGGGGCAGGGGGCGCCTCTTCTCATAATTCACCCCTCCACTTT
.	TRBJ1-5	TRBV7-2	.	CASSAWGDQPQHF	TGTGCCAGCAGCGCCTGGGGGGATCAGCCCCAGCATTTT
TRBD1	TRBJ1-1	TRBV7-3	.	CASSSGQGTEAFF	TGTGCCAGCAGCTCCGGACAGGGGACTGAAGCTTTCTTT
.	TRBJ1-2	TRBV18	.	CASSPSQGDGYTF	TGTGCCAGCTCACCATCACAGGGTGATGGCTACACCTTC
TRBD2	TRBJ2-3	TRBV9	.	CASSVYSGGGTDTQYF	TGTGCCAGCAGCGTATACTCGGGAGGAGGGACAGATACGCAGTATTTT
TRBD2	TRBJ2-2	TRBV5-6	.	CASSTGTSDTGELFF	TGTGCCAGCAGCACCGGGACTAGCGATACCGGGGAGCTGTTTTTT
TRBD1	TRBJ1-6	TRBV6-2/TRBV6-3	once	CASSWGDRGNSPLHF	TGTGCCAGCAGTTGGGGGGACAGGGGGAATTCACCCCTCCACTTT